This T cell receptor beta chain was sequenced in a study of blood T cell repertoires in COVID-19. In the study overall: Acute and convalescent COVID-19 specimens originated in the United States, Italy and Spain. From T cells, B-cell-depleted T cells, or PBMCs came the material, which was cDNA or gDNA.

In the original processing: It was from reference gene primer amplification that nucleated cell counts were estimated. Repertoires were generated with immunoSEQ multiplex PCR, while TCRdb's copy carries only in-frame clones and drops some. V and J calls and clone size follow that table, whereas D and trimming were derived from the DNA. The sample yields 200,000 or so clones, 65% to 85% seen once. The V gene's germline CDR1 is WNHNN and CDR2 SYGVQD (reference sequence). CDR3 length: 11 amino acids. Trimming cost V 10 bases and J 5 bases; bases outside gene matches: 4. This receptor was identified in a woman under 40 with acute or convalescent COVID-19. The sample taken for sequencing was peripheral blood. The chain has TRBV10-1 and TRBJ1-2; the match to TRBD1 covers 7 bases. The CDR3 DNA reads TGCGCCAAGACAGGGCCATATGGCTACACCTTC. Translating gives CAKTGPYGYTF.